This TCR beta chain came from a study of identical twins. V was pared by 9 bases and J by 1 base, with 19 bases between. Germline CDR1 and CDR2: MGHDK and SYGVNS. CDR3 length equals 15 residues. Healthy Caucasians supplied all donations. TCRdb re-derived calls from the 5' RACE reads in MiXCR, one entry per CDR3 protein. Among around 1.7 million distinct CDR3 sequences listed, roughly 35% were seen once. The specimen sequenced was cord blood. This TCR came from a newborn girl in good health. V is TRBV25-1 and J is TRBJ2-7; D is possibly TRBD1 (5 bases). CDR3 protein: CARPPFRQSSYEQYF. The CDR3 DNA reads TGTGCCAGGCCCCCGTTTCGACAGTCTTCCTACGAGCAGTACTTC.